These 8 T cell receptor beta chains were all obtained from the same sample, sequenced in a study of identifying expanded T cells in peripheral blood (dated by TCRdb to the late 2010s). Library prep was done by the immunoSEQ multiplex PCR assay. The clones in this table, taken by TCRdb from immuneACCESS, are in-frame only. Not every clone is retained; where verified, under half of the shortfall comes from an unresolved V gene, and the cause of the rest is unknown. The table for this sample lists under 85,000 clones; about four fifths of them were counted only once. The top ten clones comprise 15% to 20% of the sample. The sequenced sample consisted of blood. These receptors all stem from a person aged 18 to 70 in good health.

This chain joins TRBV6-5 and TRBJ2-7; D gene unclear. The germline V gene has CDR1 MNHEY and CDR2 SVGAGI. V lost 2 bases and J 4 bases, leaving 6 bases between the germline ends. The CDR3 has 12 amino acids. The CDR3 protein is CASSYNGYEQYF. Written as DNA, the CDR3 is TGTGCCAGCAGTTACAACGGGTACGAGCAGTACTTC.

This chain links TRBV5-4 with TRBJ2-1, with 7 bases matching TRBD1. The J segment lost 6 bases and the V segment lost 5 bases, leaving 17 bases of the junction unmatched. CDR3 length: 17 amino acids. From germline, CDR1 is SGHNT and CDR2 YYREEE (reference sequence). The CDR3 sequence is CASSTSGPAAGGNEQFF. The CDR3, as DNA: TGTGCCAGCAGTACGAGCGGCCCCGCCGCAGGGGGCAATGAGCAGTTCTTC.

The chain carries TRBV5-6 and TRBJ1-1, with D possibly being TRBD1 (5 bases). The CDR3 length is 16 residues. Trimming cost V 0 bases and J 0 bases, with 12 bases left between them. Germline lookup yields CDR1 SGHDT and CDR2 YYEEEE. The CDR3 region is CASSLGFWGVNTEAFF. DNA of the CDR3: TGTGCCAGCAGCTTGGGTTTCTGGGGGGTGAACACTGAAGCTTTCTTT. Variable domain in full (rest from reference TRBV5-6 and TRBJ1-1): DAGVTQSPTHLIKTRGQQVTLRCSPKSGHDTVSWYQQALGQGPQFIFQYYEEEERQRGNFPDRFSGHQFPNYSSELNVNALLLGDSALYLCASSLGFWGVNTEAFFGQGTRLTVV.

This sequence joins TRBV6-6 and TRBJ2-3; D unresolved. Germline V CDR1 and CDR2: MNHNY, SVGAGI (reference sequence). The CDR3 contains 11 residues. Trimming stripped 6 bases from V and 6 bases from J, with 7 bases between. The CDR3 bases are TGTGCCAGCAGCCTCACGGATACGCAGTATTTT. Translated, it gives CASSLTDTQYF.

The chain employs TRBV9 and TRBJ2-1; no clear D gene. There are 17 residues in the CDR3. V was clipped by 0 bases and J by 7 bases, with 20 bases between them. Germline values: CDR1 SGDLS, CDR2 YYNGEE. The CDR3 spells CASSVGRTPPVENEQFF. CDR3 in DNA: TGTGCCAGCAGCGTAGGTCGAACTCCCCCGGTCGAGAATGAGCAGTTCTTC.

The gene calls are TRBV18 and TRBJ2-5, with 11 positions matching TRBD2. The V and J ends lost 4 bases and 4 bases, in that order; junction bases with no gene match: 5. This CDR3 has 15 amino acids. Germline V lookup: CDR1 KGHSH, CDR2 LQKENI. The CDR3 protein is CASSLSGTSGETQYF. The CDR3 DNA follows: TGTGCCAGCTCACTCAGTGGGACTAGCGGAGAGACCCAGTACTTC.

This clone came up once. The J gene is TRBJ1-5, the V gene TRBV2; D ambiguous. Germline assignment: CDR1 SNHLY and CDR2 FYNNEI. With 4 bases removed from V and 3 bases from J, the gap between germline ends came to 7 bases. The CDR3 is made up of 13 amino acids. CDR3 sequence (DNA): TGTGCCAGCAGTGTGGACCTCAATCAGCCCCAGCATTTT. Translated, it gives CASSVDLNQPQHF.

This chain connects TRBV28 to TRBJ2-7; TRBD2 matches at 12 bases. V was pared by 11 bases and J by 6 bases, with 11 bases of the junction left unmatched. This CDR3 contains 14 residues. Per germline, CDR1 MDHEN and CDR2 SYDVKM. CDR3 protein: CAHLPSGRVSEQYF. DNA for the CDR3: TGTGCCCATCTACCTAGCGGGAGGGTAAGCGAGCAGTACTTC.